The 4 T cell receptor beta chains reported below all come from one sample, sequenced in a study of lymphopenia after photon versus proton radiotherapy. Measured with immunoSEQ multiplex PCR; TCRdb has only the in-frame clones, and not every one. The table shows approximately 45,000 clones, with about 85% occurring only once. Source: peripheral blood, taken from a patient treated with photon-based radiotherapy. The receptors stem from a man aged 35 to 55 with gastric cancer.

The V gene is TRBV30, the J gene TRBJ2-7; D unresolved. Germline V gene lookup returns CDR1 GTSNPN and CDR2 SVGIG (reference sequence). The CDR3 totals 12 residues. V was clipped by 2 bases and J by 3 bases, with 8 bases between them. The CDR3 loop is CAWSPPDYEQYF. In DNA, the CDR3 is TGTGCCTGGAGTCCCCCGGACTACGAGCAGTACTTC.

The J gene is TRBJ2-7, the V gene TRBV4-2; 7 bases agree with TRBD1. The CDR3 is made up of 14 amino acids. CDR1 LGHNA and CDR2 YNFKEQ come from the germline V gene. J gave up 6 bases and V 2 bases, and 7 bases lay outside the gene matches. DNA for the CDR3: TGTGCCAGCAGCCAACCAGGGGGACCGCGCGAGCAGTACTTC. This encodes CASSQPGGPREQYF.

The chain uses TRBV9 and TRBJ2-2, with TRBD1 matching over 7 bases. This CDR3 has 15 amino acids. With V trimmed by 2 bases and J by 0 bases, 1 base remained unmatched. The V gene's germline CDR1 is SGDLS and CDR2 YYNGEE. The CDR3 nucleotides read TGTGCCAGCAGCGTTACAGGGGCGAACACCGGGGAGCTGTTTTTT. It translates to CASSVTGANTGELFF.

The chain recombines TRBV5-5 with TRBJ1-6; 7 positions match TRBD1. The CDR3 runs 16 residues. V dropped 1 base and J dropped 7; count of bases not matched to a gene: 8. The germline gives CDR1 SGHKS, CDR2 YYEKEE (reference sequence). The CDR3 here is CASSLYRQGGNSPLHF. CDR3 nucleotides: TGTGCCAGCAGCTTGTACCGACAGGGAGGAAATTCACCCCTCCACTTT. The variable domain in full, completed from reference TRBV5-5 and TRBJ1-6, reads DAGVTQSPTHLIKTRGQQVTLRCSPISGHKSVSWYQQVLGQGPQFIFQYYEKEERGRGNFPDRFSARQFPNYSSELNVNALLLGDSALYLCASSLYRQGGNSPLHFGNGTRLTVT.